Following are 6 T cell receptor beta chains from one sample sequenced in a study of blood T cell repertoires in COVID-19. The data were produced by immunoSEQ multiplex PCR, yet TCRdb's version contains in-frame clones alone and is incomplete. The sample lists tens of thousands of clones, 80% to 85% occurring once. Sequenced: peripheral blood. These receptors all stem from a human donor in a cohort sampled during active COVID-19.

This clone appeared many times. Other DNA sequences in this sample translate to the same CDR3. The chain is built from TRBV3-1 (or the pseudogene TRBV3-2) and TRBJ2-7; a possible D gene is TRBD1 (5 bases). From germline, CDR1 is LGHDT and CDR2 YNNKEL (reference sequence). The CDR3 is 13 amino acids. Trimming pared 3 bases from V and 4 bases from J, leaving 10 bases between. In nucleotides, the CDR3 is TGTGCCAGCAGCCACAGGGAAGGGTACGAGCAGTACTTC. Its protein is CASSHREGYEQYF.

The chain carries TRBV4-1 and TRBJ2-3, with 9 bases matching TRBD1. The trim removed 4 bases at V and 4 bases at J, leaving 9 bases unmatched. CDR3 length: 16 residues. CDR1 is MGHRA, CDR2 YSYEKL, per germline. The CDR3 coding sequence is TGCGCCAGCAGCCCGCGACAGGGGGGGTTGGCAGATACGCAGTATTTT. Translation: CASSPRQGGLADTQYF.

The sample holds a few counts of this clone. This rearrangement joins TRBV21-1 to TRBJ1-6; the DNA was not compared with TRBD1, the D call given in the table. TRBV21-1 is designated a pseudogene. This CDR3 is built from 18 residues. The CDR3 here is CASSDRQVLSSYNSPLHF. In DNA, the CDR3 is TGTGCCAGCAGCGACAGACAGGTACTAAGCTCCTATAATTCACCCCTCCACTTT.

The CDR3 is CASSADRGREQFF. For the CDR3, the DNA is TGTGCCAGCAGCGCGGACAGGGGGCGAGAGCAGTTCTTC. The chain recombines TRBV9 with TRBJ2-1, with 11 bases that match TRBD1. The CDR3 runs 13 residues. Germline CDR1 SGDLS, CDR2 YYNGEE. V shed 3 bases, J shed 10 bases, and the junction held 3 bases outside the gene matches. The full variable domain, completed using reference TRBV9 and TRBJ2-1, is DSGVTQTPKHLITATGQRVTLRCSPRSGDLSVYWYQQSLDQGLQFLIQYYNGEERAKGNILERFSAQQFPDLHSELNLSSLELGDSALYFCASSADRGREQFFGPGTRLTVL.

The chain is built from TRBV7-8 and TRBJ1-2; unclear D gene. CDR3 length equals 17 residues. Germline assignment: CDR1 SGHVS and CDR2 FQNEAQ. V was pared by 5 bases and J by 0 bases, with 19 bases between. The CDR3 here is CASSLRNRAASNYGYTF. CDR3 bases: TGTGCCAGCAGCCTCCGGAACAGAGCAGCTTCTAACTATGGCTACACCTTC.

This chain connects TRBV5-1 to TRBJ2-1; TRBD2 is a possible D gene (5 bases). V dropped 6 bases and J dropped 0 bases, with 10 bases sitting between them. CDR3 length: 14 amino acids. Germline values: CDR1 SGHRS, CDR2 YFSETQ. Here the CDR3 DNA reads TGCGCCAGCAACACGGGGAGCTCCTACAATGAGCAGTTCTTC. Amino acids: CASNTGSSYNEQFF.